These 17 T cell receptor beta chains were sequenced from one sample in a study of T-cell reconstitution after alpha-beta-depleted transplantation in children (dated by TCRdb to about 2016). Preparation of the library involved PCR. Sequenced using an Illumina HiSeq 2500. TCR libraries were prepared with molecular barcoding, using unique molecular identifiers to normalize TCRbeta repertoire quantification. TCRdb redid the processing of the public reads, applying fastp at Q25 and MiXCR, and retained in-frame beta chains. Rows with a matching CDR3 protein are joined into one entry that keeps the most common DNA and genes. The sample table holds approximately 270,000 distinct CDR3 sequences, of which about 10% were seen once. Over 9% of the sample is held by the ten biggest clonotypes. The source material was PBMCs from the stem cell graft donor, sampled from the stem cell graft. These receptors were taken from a human donor who donated a stem cell graft to a child with SCID.

As to this clonotype: A much bigger clone sits one base away, suggesting this may be a read error. J is TRBJ2-7 and V is TRBV3-1; D remains unclear. The CDR3 is made up of 13 amino acids. Per germline, CDR1 LGHDT and CDR2 YNNKEL (reference sequence). CDR3 amino acids: CAGSQPNSYEQYF. The CDR3 nucleotides read TGTGCCGGCAGTCAGCCCAATAGCTACGAGCAGTACTTC.

The CDR3 nucleotides read TGTGCCACCAGCAGAGAAGGGAGAACTTCATACCGGGAGACCCAGTACTTC. Translating gives CATSREGRTSYRETQYF. J is TRBJ2-5 and V is TRBV15, with D perhaps matching TRBD2 (5 bases). The CDR3 runs 17 residues. V shed 0 bases and J shed 5 bases, with 19 bases lying between them. Germline V gene data show CDR1 as LNHNV and CDR2 as YYDKDF (reference sequence).

V and J are TRBV5-1 and TRBJ2-7; TRBD2 is a possible D gene (6 bases). This CDR3 comprises 15 residues. CDR1 is SGHRS, CDR2 YFSETQ, per germline. V lost 0 bases and J 3 bases, leaving 13 bases between the germline ends. CDR3 sequence reads: CASSLEGGALYEQYF. DNA of the CDR3: TGCGCCAGCAGCTTGGAGGGCGGGGCCCTCTACGAGCAGTACTTC.

Only a few counts were recorded for this clonotype. The chain recombines TRBV20-1 with TRBJ1-2; 7 bases match TRBD1. V shed 6 bases, J shed 4 bases, and the junction held 8 bases outside the gene matches. The CDR3 runs 13 residues. Germline V gene data show CDR1 as DFQATT and CDR2 as SNEGSKA (reference sequence). CDR3 sequence: CSANEGASYGYTF. The CDR3 nucleotides are TGCAGTGCCAACGAGGGGGCCAGCTATGGCTACACCTTC.

This clonotype was counted between two and nine times. The chain joins TRBV27 to TRBJ2-1; 7 positions match TRBD2. V was pared by 6 bases and J by 1 base, with 6 bases of the junction left unmatched. Germline V gives CDR1 MNHEY, CDR2 SMNVEV (reference sequence). This CDR3 has 15 amino acids. The CDR3 loop reads CASRPALASYNEQFF. In DNA, the CDR3 is TGTGCCAGCAGACCAGCACTAGCGTCCTACAATGAGCAGTTCTTC.

The J gene is TRBJ2-2, the V gene TRBV20-1; 7 bases line up with TRBD1. The CDR3 is 16 residues long. In germline, CDR1 is DFQATT, CDR2 SNEGSKA (reference sequence). Trimming removed 3 bases from V and 2 bases from J; junction bases left unmatched: 9. The CDR3 spells CSAREIRGHNTGELFF. The CDR3 coding sequence is TGCAGTGCTAGGGAGATAAGGGGGCACAACACCGGGGAGCTGTTTTTT.

This clonotype was seen repeatedly, ten times or more. The V call is TRBV7-3, the J call TRBJ2-2; 9 bases fit TRBD1. CDR3 length equals 15 residues. Germline V gives CDR1 SGHTA, CDR2 FQGTGA. Unmatched junction bases numbered 6, after V lost 4 bases and J lost 6 bases. For the CDR3, the DNA is TGTGCCAGCAGCTCGGGACAGGGAGTCCCCGGGGAGCTGTTTTTT. The encoded protein is CASSSGQGVPGELFF. The full variable domain, rest sourced from reference TRBV7-3 and TRBJ2-2, is GAGVSQTPSNKVTEKGKYVELRCDPISGHTALYWYRQSLGQGPEFLIYFQGTGAADDSGLPNDRFFAVRPEGSVSTLKIQRTERGDSAVYLCASSSGQGVPGELFFGEGSRLTVL.

This clonotype appeared a few times. V usage is TRBV5-1 and J usage is TRBJ2-7, with D uncertain. This CDR3 has 16 amino acids. In germline, CDR1 is SGHRS, CDR2 YFSETQ. Trimming cost V 5 bases and J 0 bases, with 18 bases left between them. The CDR3 region has the DNA TGCGCCAGCAGGGGTCAAGGACGGTTGCCCTCCTACGAGCAGTACTTC. Its protein is CASRGQGRLPSYEQYF.

There are many counts of this clonotype. The V and J genes are TRBV29-1 and TRBJ2-5; possibly TRBD1 for D (6 bases). Trimming stripped 1 base from V and 1 base from J, with 10 bases between. This CDR3 is built from 14 residues. CDR1 is SQVTM, CDR2 ANQGSEA, per germline. The CDR3 nucleotides read TGCAGCGTTGAAGGGGGGCAGTTCCAAGAGACCCAGTACTTC. The encoded protein is CSVEGGQFQETQYF.

V and J are TRBV10-3 and TRBJ1-2; D uncertain. The ends were cut back, 6 bases at V and 8 bases at J, with 13 bases in the middle. The CDR3 sequence is 12 residues long. The germline V gene encodes CDR1 ENHRY and CDR2 SYGVKD. The CDR3 loop reads CAISNSAGGYTF. The CDR3 nucleotides read TGTGCCATCAGCAATTCCGCGGGAGGCTACACCTTC.

This clonotype was observed many times. V gene TRBV29-1 combines with J gene TRBJ1-1; TRBD1 is a possible D gene (5 bases). The CDR3 loop spans 13 amino acids. The V end was cut by 5 bases, the J end by 6 bases, with 16 bases between. CDR1 SQVTM and CDR2 ANQGSEA come from the germline V gene. The CDR3 reads CSVKGQGVSEAFF. The CDR3, as DNA: TGCAGCGTTAAGGGGCAGGGAGTCTCTGAAGCTTTCTTT.

The rearrangement joins TRBV11-2 to TRBJ2-3, with 7 nucleotides matching TRBD1. CDR3 size: 16 residues. Germline V gives CDR1 SGHAT, CDR2 FQNNGV. J was trimmed by 2 bases and V by 0 bases; bases with no gene match: 5. Here the CDR3 DNA reads TGTGCCAGCAGCTTAGATCAAGGGACAGACACAGATACGCAGTATTTT. Its protein is CASSLDQGTDTDTQYF.

This clonotype has ten or more counts. The chain joins TRBV5-1 to TRBJ2-1, with a possible D match to TRBD2 (7 bases). The ends were cut back, 6 bases at V and 8 bases at J, with 21 bases in the middle. CDR3 length: 15 residues. Per germline, CDR1 SGHRS and CDR2 YFSETQ. The CDR3 sequence is CASTLGGGQYDEQFF. The CDR3 DNA sequence: TGCGCCAGCACGCTTGGGGGGGGGCAATATGATGAGCAGTTCTTC.

This clonotype was picked up a small number of times. V is TRBV12-3 or TRBV12-4 and J is TRBJ1-6; possible D gene TRBD1, 6 bases. The CDR3 extends over 15 amino acids. The V end lost 4 bases, the J end lost 3 bases, and 10 bases lay between the germline ends. In nucleotides, the CDR3 is TGTGCCAGCAGTTCTGCAGGGGTCTATAATTCACCCCTCCACTTT. This gives the protein CASSSAGVYNSPLHF.

This sequence joins TRBV6-5 and TRBJ1-1; the D is unclear. V lost 3 bases and J 3 bases, leaving 11 bases between the germline ends. The germline V gene encodes CDR1 MNHEY and CDR2 SVGAGI. The CDR3 loop spans 14 amino acids. Here the CDR3 reads CASSYRPGDTEAFF. CDR3 nucleotides: TGTGCCAGCAGTTATAGGCCCGGGGACACTGAAGCTTTCTTT.

This clonotype was picked up a small number of times. V is TRBV7-9 and J is TRBJ2-1; D tentatively fits TRBD1 or TRBD2 (5 bases each). Trimming took 5 bases from V and 4 from J, leaving 18 bases between them. Germline-derived CDR1 and CDR2 are SEHNR and FQNEAQ (reference sequence). The CDR3 runs 16 residues. CDR3 in amino acids: CASSDLMGTGYNEQFF. The CDR3 DNA is TGTGCCAGCAGCGACCTTATGGGGACGGGTTACAATGAGCAGTTCTTC.

The chain carries TRBV6-1 and TRBJ2-1; D unclear. The germline CDR1 and CDR2 sequences are MNHNS and SASEGT. The CDR3 spans 13 residues. Trimming removed 1 base at V and 10 bases at J, with 11 bases between. CDR3 DNA sequence: TGTGCCAGCAGTGAAGTTCTGCGCCGGGAGCAGTTCTTC. Translated: CASSEVLRREQFF.